This T cell receptor (beta chain) was sequenced in a study of blood T cell repertoires in COVID-19. At the level of the study: The United States, Italy and Spain were the sources of the acute and convalescent COVID-19 samples. The cDNA or gDNA used as material had been derived from T cells, B-cell-depleted T cells, or PBMCs.

This clone was counted a few times. Original processing notes: Reference gene primer amplification yielded estimated nucleated cell counts. Profiling relied on immunoSEQ multiplex PCR, and the TCRdb table lists in-frame clones only, not all of them. V and J calls and clone size are as listed in that table; D and trimming were resolved from the DNA. This table holds some 30,000 clones, 85% to 90% found once. CDR1 SGHRS and CDR2 YFSETQ come from the germline V gene. This CDR3 is built from 14 residues. Trimming shortened V by 4 bases and J by 4 bases, and 14 bases separated the two germline ends. The sequenced sample was peripheral blood. The receptor's source is a man aged 55 to 70 with active COVID-19. This sequence joins TRBV5-1 and TRBJ1-1; D gene uncertain. The CDR3 is CASSSHTAATEAFF. CDR3 DNA sequence: TGCGCCAGCAGCAGTCATACAGCTGCCACTGAAGCTTTCTTT. The full variable domain, with the rest looked up from reference TRBV5-1 and TRBJ1-1, is KAGVTQTPRYLIKTRGQQVTLSCSPISGHRSVSWYQQTPGQGLQFLFEYFSETQRNKGNFPGRFSGRQFSNSRSEMNVSTLELGDSALYLCASSSHTAATEAFFGQGTRLTVV.